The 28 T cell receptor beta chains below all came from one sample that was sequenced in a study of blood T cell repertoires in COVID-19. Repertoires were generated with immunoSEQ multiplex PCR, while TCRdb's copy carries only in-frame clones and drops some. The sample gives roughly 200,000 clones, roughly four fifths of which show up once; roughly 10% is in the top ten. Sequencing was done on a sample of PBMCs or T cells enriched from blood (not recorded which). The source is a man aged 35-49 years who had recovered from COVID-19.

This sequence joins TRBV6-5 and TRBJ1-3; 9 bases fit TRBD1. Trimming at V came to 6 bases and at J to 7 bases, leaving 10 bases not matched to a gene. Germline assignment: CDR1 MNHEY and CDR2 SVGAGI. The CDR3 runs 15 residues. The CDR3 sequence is CASRIGTGIYNTIYF. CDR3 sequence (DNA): TGTGCCAGCAGGATCGGGACAGGGATTTACAACACCATATATTTT.

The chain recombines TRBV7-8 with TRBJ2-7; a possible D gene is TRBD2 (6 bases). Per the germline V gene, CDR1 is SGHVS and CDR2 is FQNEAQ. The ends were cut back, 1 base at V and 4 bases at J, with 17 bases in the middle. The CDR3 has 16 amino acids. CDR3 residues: CASSLDQGGIRYEQYF. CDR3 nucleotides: TGTGCCAGCAGCTTAGATCAGGGCGGGATTCGGTACGAGCAGTACTTC.

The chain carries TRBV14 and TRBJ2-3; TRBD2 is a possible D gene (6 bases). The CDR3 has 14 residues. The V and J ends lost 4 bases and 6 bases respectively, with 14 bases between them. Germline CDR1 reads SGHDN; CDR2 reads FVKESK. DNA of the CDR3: TGTGCCAGCAGCCTACTGGACTATTGGGATACGCAGTATTTT. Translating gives CASSLLDYWDTQYF.

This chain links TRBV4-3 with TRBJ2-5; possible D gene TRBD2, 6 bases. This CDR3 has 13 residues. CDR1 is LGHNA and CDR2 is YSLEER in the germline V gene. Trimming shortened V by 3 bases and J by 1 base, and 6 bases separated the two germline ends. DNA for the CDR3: TGCGCCAGCAGCCAGGGGGGCCAAGAGACCCAGTACTTC. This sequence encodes CASSQGGQETQYF.

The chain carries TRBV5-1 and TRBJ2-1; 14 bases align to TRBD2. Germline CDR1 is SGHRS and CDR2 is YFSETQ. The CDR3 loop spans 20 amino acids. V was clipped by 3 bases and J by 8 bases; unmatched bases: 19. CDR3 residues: CASSWTSGTSGSVWTDEQFF. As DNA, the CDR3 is TGCGCCAGCAGCTGGACATCCGGGACTAGCGGGAGTGTTTGGACCGATGAGCAGTTCTTC.

The CDR3 DNA reads TGTGCCAGCAGCCAAGTCTGGGGGGGGGAGCAGTACGTC. It translates to CASSQVWGGEQYV. This rearrangement joins TRBV3-1 (or the pseudogene TRBV3-2) to TRBJ2-7, with TRBD2 matching 7 bases. CDR1 and CDR2 from the germline V gene are LGHDT and YNNKEL (reference sequence). This CDR3 contains 13 residues. V trimming: 1 base; J trimming: 7 bases; junction bases outside the gene matches: 4.

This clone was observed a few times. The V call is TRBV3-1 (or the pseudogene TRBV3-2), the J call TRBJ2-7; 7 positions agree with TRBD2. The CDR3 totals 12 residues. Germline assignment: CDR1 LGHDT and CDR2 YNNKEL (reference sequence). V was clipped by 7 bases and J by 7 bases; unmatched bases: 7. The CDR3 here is CASNGDYTEQYF. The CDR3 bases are TGTGCCAGCAACGGGGACTATACTGAGCAGTACTTC.

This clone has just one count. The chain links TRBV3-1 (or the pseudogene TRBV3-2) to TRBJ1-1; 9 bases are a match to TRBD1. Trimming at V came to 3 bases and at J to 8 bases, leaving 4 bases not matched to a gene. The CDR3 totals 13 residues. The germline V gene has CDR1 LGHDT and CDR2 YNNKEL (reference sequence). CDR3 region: CASSQKQGAEAFF. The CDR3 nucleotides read TGTGCCAGCAGCCAGAAACAGGGGGCAGAAGCTTTCTTT.

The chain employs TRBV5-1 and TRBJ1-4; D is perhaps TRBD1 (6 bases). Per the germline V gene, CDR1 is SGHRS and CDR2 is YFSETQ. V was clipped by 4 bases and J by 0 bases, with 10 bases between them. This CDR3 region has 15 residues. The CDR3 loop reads CASSGGQPTNEKLFF. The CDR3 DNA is TGCGCCAGCAGCGGCGGACAGCCAACTAATGAAAAACTGTTTTTT.

CDR3 amino acids: CASSLPAGSVNTGELFF. The CDR3 nucleotides read TGTGCCAGCTCACTGCCCGCTGGTTCAGTTAACACCGGGGAGCTGTTTTTT. This chain connects TRBV18 to TRBJ2-2; D is uncertain. V was shortened by 4 bases and J by 2 bases, with 17 bases between the two germline ends. Germline CDR1 KGHSH, CDR2 LQKENI. This CDR3 is 17 amino acids long.

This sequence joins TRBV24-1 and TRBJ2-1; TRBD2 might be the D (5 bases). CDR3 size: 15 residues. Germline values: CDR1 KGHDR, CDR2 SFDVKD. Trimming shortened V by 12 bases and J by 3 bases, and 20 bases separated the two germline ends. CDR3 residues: CAPEYPADYYNEQFF. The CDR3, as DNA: TGTGCCCCAGAGTATCCCGCTGACTACTACAATGAGCAGTTCTTC.

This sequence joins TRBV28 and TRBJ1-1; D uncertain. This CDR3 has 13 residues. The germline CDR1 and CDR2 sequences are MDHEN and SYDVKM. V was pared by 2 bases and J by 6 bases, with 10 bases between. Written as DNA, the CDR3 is TGTGCCAGCAGTTTACCAGATTACGCTGAAGCTTTCTTT. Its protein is CASSLPDYAEAFF.

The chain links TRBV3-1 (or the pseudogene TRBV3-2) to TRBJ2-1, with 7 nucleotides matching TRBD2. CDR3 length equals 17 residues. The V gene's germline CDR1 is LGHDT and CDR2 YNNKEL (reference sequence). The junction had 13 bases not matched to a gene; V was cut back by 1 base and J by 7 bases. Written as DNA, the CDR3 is TGTGCCAGCAGCCAAGCCGGGACCCCGGGGGGTGAGAATGAGCAGTTCTTC. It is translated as CASSQAGTPGGENEQFF.

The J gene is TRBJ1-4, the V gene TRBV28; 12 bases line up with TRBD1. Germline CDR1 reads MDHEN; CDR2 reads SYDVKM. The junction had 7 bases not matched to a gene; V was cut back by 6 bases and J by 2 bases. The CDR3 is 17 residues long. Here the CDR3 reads CASRLPGQGATNEKLFF. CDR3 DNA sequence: TGTGCCAGCAGACTACCGGGACAGGGGGCGACTAATGAAAAACTGTTTTTT.

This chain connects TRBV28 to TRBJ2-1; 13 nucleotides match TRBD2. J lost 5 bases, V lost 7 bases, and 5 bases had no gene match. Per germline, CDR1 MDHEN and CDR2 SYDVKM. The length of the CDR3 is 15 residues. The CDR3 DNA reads TGTGCCAGCACCCAAGGACTAGCGGGGGACAATGAGCAGTTCTTC. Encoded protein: CASTQGLAGDNEQFF.

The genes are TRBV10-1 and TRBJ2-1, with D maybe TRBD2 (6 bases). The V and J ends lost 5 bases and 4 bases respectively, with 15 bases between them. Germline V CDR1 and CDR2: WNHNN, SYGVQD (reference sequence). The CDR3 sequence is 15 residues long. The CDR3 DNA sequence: TGCGCCAGCAGTCCGCCTAGCGCCCAATACAATGAGCAGTTCTTC. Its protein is CASSPPSAQYNEQFF.

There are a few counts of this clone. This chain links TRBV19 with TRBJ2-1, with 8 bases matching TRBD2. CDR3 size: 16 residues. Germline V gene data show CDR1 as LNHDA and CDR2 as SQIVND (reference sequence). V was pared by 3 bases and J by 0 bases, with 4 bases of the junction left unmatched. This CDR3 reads CASSIPGGHSYNEQFF. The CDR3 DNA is TGTGCCAGTAGTATCCCGGGGGGGCACTCCTACAATGAGCAGTTCTTC.

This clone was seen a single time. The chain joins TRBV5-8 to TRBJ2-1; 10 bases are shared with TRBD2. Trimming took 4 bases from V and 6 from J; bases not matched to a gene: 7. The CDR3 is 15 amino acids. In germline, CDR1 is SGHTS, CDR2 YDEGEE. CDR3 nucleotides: TGTGCCAGCAGCGTTAGCGGGAGGACTTTCAATGAGCAGTTCTTC. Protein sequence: CASSVSGRTFNEQFF.

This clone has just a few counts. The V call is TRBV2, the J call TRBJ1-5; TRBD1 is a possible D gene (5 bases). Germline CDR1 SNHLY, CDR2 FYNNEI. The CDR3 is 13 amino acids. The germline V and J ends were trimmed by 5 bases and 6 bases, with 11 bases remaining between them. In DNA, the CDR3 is TGTGCCAGCAGTCGCGGGGGGGGTCAGCCCCAGCATTTT. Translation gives CASSRGGGQPQHF.

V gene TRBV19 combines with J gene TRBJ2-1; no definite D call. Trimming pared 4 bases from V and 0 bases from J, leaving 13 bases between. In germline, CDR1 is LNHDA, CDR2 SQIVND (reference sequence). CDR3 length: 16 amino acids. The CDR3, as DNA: TGTGCCAGTAGTACTACGACAACCCGCTCCTACAATGAGCAGTTCTTC. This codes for CASSTTTTRSYNEQFF. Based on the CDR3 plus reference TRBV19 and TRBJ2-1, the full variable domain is DGGITQSPKYLFRKEGQNVTLSCEQNLNHDAMYWYRQDPGQGLRLIYYSQIVNDFQKGDIAEGYSVSREKKESFPLTVTSAQKNPTAFYLCASSTTTTRSYNEQFFGPGTRLTVL.

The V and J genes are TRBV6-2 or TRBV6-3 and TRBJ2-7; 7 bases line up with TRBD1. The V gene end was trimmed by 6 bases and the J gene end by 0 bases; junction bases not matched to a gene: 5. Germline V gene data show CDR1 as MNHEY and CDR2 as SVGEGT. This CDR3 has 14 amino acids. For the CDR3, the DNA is TGTGCCAGCAGCTCCGGGACAGCCTCCTACGAGCAGTACGTC. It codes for CASSSGTASYEQYV.

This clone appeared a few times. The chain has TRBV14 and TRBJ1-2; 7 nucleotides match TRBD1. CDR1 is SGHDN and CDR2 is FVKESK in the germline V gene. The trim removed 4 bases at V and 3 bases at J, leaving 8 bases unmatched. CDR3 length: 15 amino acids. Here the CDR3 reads CASSRRAGTDYGYTF. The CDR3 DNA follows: TGTGCCAGCAGCCGACGTGCCGGGACAGACTATGGCTACACCTTC.

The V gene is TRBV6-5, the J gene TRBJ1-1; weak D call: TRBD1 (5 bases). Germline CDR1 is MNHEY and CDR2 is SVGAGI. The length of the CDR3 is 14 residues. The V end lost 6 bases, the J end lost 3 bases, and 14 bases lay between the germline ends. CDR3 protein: CASSHGGGDTEAFF. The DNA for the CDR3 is TGTGCCAGCAGCCATGGGGGAGGGGACACTGAAGCTTTCTTT.

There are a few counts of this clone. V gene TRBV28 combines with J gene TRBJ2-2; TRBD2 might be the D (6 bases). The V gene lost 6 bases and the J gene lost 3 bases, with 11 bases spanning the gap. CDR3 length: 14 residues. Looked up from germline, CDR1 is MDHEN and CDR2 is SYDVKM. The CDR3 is CASSQPGDTGELFF. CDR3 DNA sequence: TGTGCCAGCAGCCAGCCGGGAGACACCGGGGAGCTGTTTTTT.

CDR3 amino acids: CASSQTGAAFMNTEAFF. The CDR3 bases are TGCGCCAGCAGCCAAACAGGCGCGGCCTTTATGAACACTGAAGCTTTCTTT. The rearrangement links TRBV4-3 to TRBJ1-1; TRBD1 is a possible D gene (5 bases). The germline V gene has CDR1 LGHNA and CDR2 YSLEER. The germline V and J ends were trimmed by 2 bases and 0 bases, with 16 bases remaining between them. This CDR3 spans 17 amino acids.

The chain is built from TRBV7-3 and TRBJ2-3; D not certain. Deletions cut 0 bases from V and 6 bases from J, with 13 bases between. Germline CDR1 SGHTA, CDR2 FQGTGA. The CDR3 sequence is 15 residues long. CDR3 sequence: CASSLTSARVDTQYF. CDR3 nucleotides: TGTGCCAGCAGCTTAACGAGCGCCCGAGTCGATACGCAGTATTTT.

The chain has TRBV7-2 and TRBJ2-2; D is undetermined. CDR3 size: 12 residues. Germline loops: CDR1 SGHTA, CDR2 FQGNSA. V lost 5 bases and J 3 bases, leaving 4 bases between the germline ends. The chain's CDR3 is CASSHYTGELFF. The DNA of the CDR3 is TGTGCCAGCAGCCACTACACCGGGGAGCTGTTTTTT.

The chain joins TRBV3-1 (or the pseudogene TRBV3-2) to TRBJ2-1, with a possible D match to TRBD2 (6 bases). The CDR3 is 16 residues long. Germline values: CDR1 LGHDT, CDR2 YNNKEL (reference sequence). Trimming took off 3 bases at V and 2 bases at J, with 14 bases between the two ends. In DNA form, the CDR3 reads TGTGCCAGCAGCCACCGACGGGAGTCAGCCTACAATGAGCAGTTCTTC. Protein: CASSHRRESAYNEQFF.